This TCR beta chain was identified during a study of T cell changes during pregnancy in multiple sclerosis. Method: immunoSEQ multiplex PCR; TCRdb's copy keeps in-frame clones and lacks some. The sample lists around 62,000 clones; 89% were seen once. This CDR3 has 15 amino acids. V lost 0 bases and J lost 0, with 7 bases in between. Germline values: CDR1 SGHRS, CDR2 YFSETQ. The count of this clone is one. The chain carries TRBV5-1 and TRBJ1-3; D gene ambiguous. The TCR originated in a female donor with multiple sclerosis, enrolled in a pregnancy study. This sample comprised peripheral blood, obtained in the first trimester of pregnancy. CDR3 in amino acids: CASSLERSSGNTIYF. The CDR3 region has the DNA TGCGCCAGCAGCTTGGAACGGAGCTCTGGAAACACCATATATTTT.